This TCR beta chain was sequenced in a study of shared clonotypes between healthy human individuals. As for the study in general: CD4 naive and memory got three plates each, CD8 naive two, CD8 memory one.

Regarding the study as a whole: Sampling covered nothing but blood. Tissue TCR repertoires likely differ from those found in blood.

This clone was counted once. Its target is not known. The protocol was immunoSEQ multiplex PCR, while the TCRdb copy is restricted to in-frame clones and leaves out a portion. In the table there are some 2.1 million clones, roughly 93% of which are singletons. J gave up 3 bases and V 4 bases, and 4 bases lay outside the gene matches. Germline CDR1 GTSNPN, CDR2 SVGIG (reference sequence). CDR3 length: 13 amino acids. Terminally differentiated effector memory CD45RA+ cells were excluded from the naive CD8 cells, which were CD45RO-negative and positively selected for CCR7. The clonotype was recovered from a man younger than 35 in good health. Some clones in this sample may be carry-over from other donors' samples. The rearrangement links TRBV30 to TRBJ2-5; TRBD2 aligns across 8 bases. Sequenced sample: naive CD8+ T cells from PBMCs. The CDR3 bases are TGTGCCTGGACGAGCGGGAGCGAAGAGACCCAGTACTTC. It encodes CAWTSGSEETQYF.